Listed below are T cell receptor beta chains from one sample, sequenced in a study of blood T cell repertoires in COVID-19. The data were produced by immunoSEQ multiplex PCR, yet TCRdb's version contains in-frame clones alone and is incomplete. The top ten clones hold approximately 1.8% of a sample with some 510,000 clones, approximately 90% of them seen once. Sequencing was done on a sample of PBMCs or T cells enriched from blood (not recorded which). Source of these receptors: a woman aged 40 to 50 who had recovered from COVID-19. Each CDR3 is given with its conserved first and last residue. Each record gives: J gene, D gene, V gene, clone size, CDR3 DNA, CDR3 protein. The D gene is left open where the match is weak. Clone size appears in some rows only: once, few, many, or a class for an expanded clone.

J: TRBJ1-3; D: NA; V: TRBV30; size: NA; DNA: TGTGCCTGGAGTGTAGGGGGCTCTGGAAACACCATATATTTT; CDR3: CAWSVGGSGNTIYF
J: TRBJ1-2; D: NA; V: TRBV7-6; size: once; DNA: TGTGCCAGCAGCCAAGCACCACTGGGAGACCGACGTGGCTACACCTTC; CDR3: CASSQAPLGDRRGYTF
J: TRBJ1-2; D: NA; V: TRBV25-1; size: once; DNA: TGTGCCAGCAGTGATATGGCTCCCTATGGCTACACCTTC; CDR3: CASSDMAPYGYTF
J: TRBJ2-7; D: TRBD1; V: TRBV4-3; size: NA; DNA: TGCGCCAGCAGCCAGGACCGACAGGGGGCCTACGAGCAGTACTTC; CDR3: CASSQDRQGAYEQYF
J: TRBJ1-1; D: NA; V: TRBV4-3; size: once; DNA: TGCGCCAGCAGCCAGGACAATTTCAACCAGCACACTGAAGCTTTCTTT; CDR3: CASSQDNFNQHTEAFF
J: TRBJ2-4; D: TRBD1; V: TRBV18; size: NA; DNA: TGTGCCAGCTCAACTACAGGGGGATTAGCCAAAAACATTCAGTACTTC; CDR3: CASSTTGGLAKNIQYF
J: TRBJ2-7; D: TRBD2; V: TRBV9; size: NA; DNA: TGTGCCAGCAGCCCACAGACTAGCGGGACCTACGAGCAGTACTTC; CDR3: CASSPQTSGTYEQYF
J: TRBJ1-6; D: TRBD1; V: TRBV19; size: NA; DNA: TGTGCCAGTAGTATCACCCGGGACAGTAATTCACCCCTCCACTTT; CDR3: CASSITRDSNSPLHF
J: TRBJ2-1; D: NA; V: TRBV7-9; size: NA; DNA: TGTGCCAGCAGCTTACCGGGAGAAATCTACAATGAGCAGTTCTTC; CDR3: CASSLPGEIYNEQFF
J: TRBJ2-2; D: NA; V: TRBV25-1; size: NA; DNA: TGTGCCAGCAGTGAATATGGGAACCTGGAGGACACCGGGGAGCTGTTTTTT; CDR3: CASSEYGNLEDTGELFF
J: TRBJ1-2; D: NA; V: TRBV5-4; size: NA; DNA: TGTGCCAGCAGCTCCTCAGGCGACTATGGCTACACCTTC; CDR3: CASSSSGDYGYTF